Following are 25 T cell receptor beta chains from one sample sequenced in a study of OX40 agonist ivuxolimab in advanced cancers. Using immunoSEQ multiplex PCR, the repertoire was profiled, and TCRdb retains in-frame clones only, with some absent. The sample contains approximately 70,000 clones, 85% of which appear only once. The source was CD4+ or CD8+ T cells sorted from blood, collected in a trial of the OX40 agonist ivuxolimab. The receptors were sampled from an adult with an advanced solid tumor such as melanoma, head and neck, liver or kidney cancer.

This clone has only one observation. The chain joins TRBV10-2 to TRBJ2-2; a possible D gene is TRBD1 (6 bases). Looked up from germline, CDR1 is WSHSY and CDR2 is SAAADI. V was clipped by 10 bases and J by 4 bases, with 13 bases between them. The CDR3 totals 13 residues. The CDR3: CATERQATGELFF. In DNA, the CDR3 is TGCGCCACCGAGCGACAGGCCACCGGGGAGCTGTTTTTT.

The rearrangement links TRBV19 to TRBJ2-5; either TRBD1 or TRBD2 may fit D (5 bases each). Deletions cut 4 bases from V and 5 bases from J, with 23 bases between. CDR1 and CDR2 from the germline V gene are LNHDA and SQIVND (reference sequence). This CDR3 has 17 amino acids. As DNA, the CDR3 is TGTGCCAGTAGTAGAAGAACCGCGGCCCAAGGGGAGGAGACCCAGTACTTC. This translates into CASSRRTAAQGEETQYF.

The chain recombines TRBV20-1 with TRBJ1-2; D remains unclear. This CDR3 is 11 amino acids long. Germline CDR1 reads DFQATT; CDR2 reads SNEGSKA (reference sequence). V gave up 1 base and J gave up 8 bases, with 8 bases separating them. This CDR3 is CSARAGVGYTF. The CDR3, as DNA: TGCAGTGCTAGAGCCGGGGTAGGCTACACCTTC.

The CDR3 loop is CASSPRVRADEQYF. Written as DNA, the CDR3 is TGTGCCAGCTCACCACGGGTCAGGGCGGACGAGCAGTACTTC. This chain links TRBV18 with TRBJ2-7, with D maybe TRBD1 (5 bases). Germline values: CDR1 KGHSH, CDR2 LQKENI. V was cut by 1 base and J by 5 bases, with 12 bases left in between. This CDR3 region has 14 residues.

The genes are TRBV28 and TRBJ2-1; either TRBD1 or TRBD2 may fit D (5 bases each). Germline assignment: CDR1 MDHEN and CDR2 SYDVKM. Trimming took off 3 bases at V and 6 bases at J, with 15 bases between the two ends. The CDR3 length is 15 residues. In nucleotides, the CDR3 is TGTGCCAGCAGTTTGACCGGGACCCTCACCAATGAGCAGTTCTTC. Its protein is CASSLTGTLTNEQFF.

Here the CDR3 DNA reads TGTGCCAGCAGTCCCCAGACAGGAGGAGAGACCCAGTACTTC. This codes for CASSPQTGGETQYF. The V and J genes are TRBV6-5 and TRBJ2-5, with a tentative D call TRBD1 (6 bases). The CDR3 contains 14 residues. Germline V gives CDR1 MNHEY, CDR2 SVGAGI. Deletions cut 5 bases from V and 4 bases from J, with 14 bases between.

This chain connects TRBV11-2 to TRBJ1-1, with 10 nucleotides matching TRBD1. With V trimmed by 3 bases and J by 10 bases, 5 bases remained unmatched. The CDR3 consists of 13 residues. Germline CDR1 and CDR2: SGHAT and FQNNGV. The CDR3 region has the DNA TGTGCCAGCAGCTTGGACAGGGGGGTGGTAGCTTTCTTT. This encodes CASSLDRGVVAFF.

The V and J genes are TRBV10-3 and TRBJ2-6; 9 bases are shared with TRBD1. From germline, CDR1 is ENHRY and CDR2 SYGVKD. This CDR3 is 19 amino acids long. V lost 1 base, J lost 1 base, and 8 bases stayed unmatched. The CDR3 loop reads CAISELGTGPESGANVLTF. CDR3 coding DNA: TGTGCCATCAGTGAGTTGGGGACAGGGCCCGAATCTGGGGCCAACGTCCTGACTTTC.

The V call is TRBV29-1, the J call TRBJ2-2, with a tentative D call TRBD2 (6 bases). The CDR3 runs 15 residues. Germline CDR1 SQVTM, CDR2 ANQGSEA. V dropped 4 bases and J dropped 4 bases, with 16 bases sitting between them. In DNA form, the CDR3 reads TGCAGCGTTGTGTTTAGCGGACGGGGCACCGGGGAGCTGTTTTTT. It translates to CSVVFSGRGTGELFF.

V is TRBV19 and J is TRBJ2-3; 9 bases agree with TRBD2. There are 15 residues in the CDR3. J was trimmed by 5 bases and V by 6 bases; bases with no gene match: 9. Germline lookup yields CDR1 LNHDA and CDR2 SQIVND (reference sequence). The CDR3 protein is CASRVAGALRDTQYF. CDR3 in DNA: TGTGCCAGTAGGGTAGCGGGAGCCCTCAGAGATACGCAGTATTTT.

A remark on this clone: A junction boundary mismatches the germline segment, possibly from a read error. This chain connects TRBV5-1 to TRBJ2-5, with D possibly being TRBD2 (5 bases). Germline CDR1 SGHRS, CDR2 YFSETQ. This CDR3 has 13 residues. The CDR3 bases are TGCGCCAGCAGCACGGGGAACCAAGAAACCCAGTACTTC. Residues: CASSTGNQETQYF.

This chain links TRBV10-3 with TRBJ2-3, with D hard to call. V lost 6 bases and J 3 bases, leaving 10 bases between the germline ends. CDR1 and CDR2 (germline): ENHRY, SYGVKD. The CDR3 has 13 amino acids. CDR3 nucleotides: TGTGCCATCAGGAGTCCCGGGACAGATACGCAGTATTTT. Translation: CAIRSPGTDTQYF.

This clone was seen only once. The V and J genes are TRBV19 and TRBJ2-1; 7 nucleotides align to TRBD2. CDR3 size: 17 residues. The germline CDR1 and CDR2 sequences are LNHDA and SQIVND (reference sequence). V trimming: 8 bases; J trimming: 6 bases; junction bases outside the gene matches: 19. Here the CDR3 DNA reads TGTGCCAGTCTTGGGACTGCCGGGACTACCATCCCCAATGAGCAGTTCTTC. It encodes CASLGTAGTTIPNEQFF.

The chain carries TRBV28 and TRBJ2-3; 9 bases are a match to TRBD2. Losses at the gene ends were 5 bases for V and 0 bases for J; bases not matched to a gene: 9. Germline-derived CDR1 and CDR2 are MDHEN and SYDVKM. The CDR3 consists of 17 residues. The CDR3 DNA sequence: TGTGCCAGCAGTAGTGGACTAGCGCCTTTGAGCACAGATACGCAGTATTTT. Encoded protein: CASSSGLAPLSTDTQYF.

This chain uses TRBV5-1 with TRBJ2-2; D is unclear. Trimming shortened V by 0 bases and J by 6 bases, and 9 bases separated the two germline ends. CDR1 and CDR2 (germline): SGHRS, YFSETQ. This CDR3 comprises 14 residues. The chain's CDR3 is CASSLGRSAGELFF. The DNA for the CDR3 is TGCGCCAGCAGCTTGGGACGCAGCGCCGGGGAGCTGTTTTTT. The full variable domain, completed using reference TRBV5-1 and TRBJ2-2, is KAGVTQTPRYLIKTRGQQVTLSCSPISGHRSVSWYQQTPGQGLQFLFEYFSETQRNKGNFPGRFSGRQFSNSRSEMNVSTLELGDSALYLCASSLGRSAGELFFGEGSRLTVL.

V gene TRBV6-6 combines with J gene TRBJ1-1; D perhaps matches TRBD1 (6 bases). The V gene lost 6 bases and the J gene lost 0 bases, with 14 bases spanning the gap. Germline values: CDR1 MNHNY, CDR2 SVGAGI (reference sequence). This CDR3 region has 15 residues. CDR3 coding DNA: TGTGCCAGCAGAGTTAAAGGGGGGATGAACACTGAAGCTTTCTTT. Its protein is CASRVKGGMNTEAFF.

V usage is TRBV29-1 and J usage is TRBJ1-5, with a possible D match to TRBD1 (5 bases). Per the germline V gene, CDR1 is SQVTM and CDR2 is ANQGSEA. The CDR3 loop spans 12 amino acids. V was trimmed by 7 bases and J by 2 bases, leaving 9 bases between them. The CDR3 loop is CSGRDGNQPQHF. The CDR3 DNA is TGCAGCGGCAGGGATGGCAATCAGCCCCAGCATTTT.

The chain couples TRBV5-1 to TRBJ1-4; D is uncertain. From germline, CDR1 is SGHRS and CDR2 YFSETQ. V was cut by 3 bases and J by 0 bases, with 9 bases left in between. This CDR3 is 15 amino acids long. As DNA, the CDR3 is TGCGCCAGCAGCTCAACTCCGGCAACTAATGAAAAACTGTTTTTT. Translation: CASSSTPATNEKLFF.

The V call is TRBV6-1, the J call TRBJ2-7; the D gene is possibly TRBD2 (6 bases). V was trimmed by 5 bases and J by 0 bases, leaving 14 bases between them. The CDR3 sequence is 15 residues long. Germline V gives CDR1 MNHNS, CDR2 SASEGT. In DNA form, the CDR3 reads TGTGCCAGCAGTTCAATCGGGACTTTCTCCTACGAGCAGTACTTC. Translating it yields CASSSIGTFSYEQYF.

The rearrangement links TRBV6-1 to TRBJ2-1; maybe TRBD2 (6 bases). Germline CDR1 reads MNHNS; CDR2 reads SASEGT. Trimming took 5 bases from V and 4 from J, leaving 15 bases between them. The CDR3 is made up of 15 amino acids. The CDR3 reads CASSSLAGPYNEQFF. DNA of the CDR3: TGTGCCAGCAGTTCTCTGGCGGGGCCATACAATGAGCAGTTCTTC.

The chain links TRBV5-4 to TRBJ2-3, with TRBD2 matching 10 bases. Germline CDR1 reads SGHNT; CDR2 reads YYREEE (reference sequence). With V trimmed by 4 bases and J by 1 base, 6 bases remained unmatched. The CDR3 runs to 16 residues. This CDR3 is CASSQSGRARTDTQYF. DNA for the CDR3: TGTGCCAGCAGCCAAAGCGGGAGGGCCCGCACAGATACGCAGTATTTT. The variable domain in full, with the rest retrieved from reference TRBV5-4 and TRBJ2-3, is ETGVTQSPTHLIKTRGQQVTLRCSSQSGHNTVSWYQQALGQGPQFIFQYYREEENGRGNFPPRFSGLQFPNYSSELNVNALELDDSALYLCASSQSGRARTDTQYFGPGTRLTVL.

J is TRBJ2-2 and V is TRBV19; 7 bases are shared with TRBD2. The CDR3 has 13 amino acids. CDR1 is LNHDA, CDR2 SQIVND, per germline (reference sequence). The V gene end was trimmed by 3 bases and the J gene end by 6 bases; junction bases not matched to a gene: 1. In nucleotides, the CDR3 is TGTGCCAGTAGTATTGGGGGGGCCGGGGAGCTGTTTTTT. Protein product: CASSIGGAGELFF.

V usage is TRBV15 and J usage is TRBJ1-4; a possible D gene is TRBD1 (5 bases). The CDR3 sequence is 15 residues long. Trimming pared 8 bases from V and 0 bases from J, leaving 13 bases between. Germline V gives CDR1 LNHNV, CDR2 YYDKDF (reference sequence). CDR3 bases: TGTGCCACCTCCCCGGGGGACGCAACTAATGAAAAACTGTTTTTT. It is translated as CATSPGDATNEKLFF.

V gene TRBV18 combines with J gene TRBJ2-1, with 11 nucleotides matching TRBD2. This CDR3 spans 14 amino acids. V dropped 7 bases and J dropped 8; count of bases not matched to a gene: 7. Germline CDR1 KGHSH, CDR2 LQKENI. Here the CDR3 reads CASLGSGRADEQFF. The CDR3, as DNA: TGTGCCAGCTTGGGTAGCGGGAGGGCCGATGAGCAGTTCTTC.

The CDR3 is CASSFSPGTGGFETQYF. CDR3 nucleotide sequence: TGTGCCAGCAGCTTTTCTCCCGGGACAGGGGGCTTCGAGACCCAGTACTTC. This chain connects TRBV11-3 to TRBJ2-5; the match to TRBD1 covers 12 bases. Germline lookup yields CDR1 SGHNT and CDR2 YENEEA. With V trimmed by 3 bases and J by 5 bases, 10 bases remained unmatched. The CDR3 covers 17 residues.